A single sample gave rise to the 23 T cell receptor beta chains below, sequenced in a study of T cell responses to AZD1222 COVID-19 vaccine. Measured with immunoSEQ multiplex PCR; TCRdb has only the in-frame clones, and not every one. The table includes roughly 110,000 clones, 85% to 95% detected once. This material consisted of peripheral blood, taken 28 days after the second AZD1222 dose. These receptors all stem from an adult who received the AZD1222 COVID-19 vaccine.

The rearrangement uses TRBV9 and TRBJ1-2; 11 bases match TRBD1. The germline V gene has CDR1 SGDLS and CDR2 YYNGEE. Trimming took 1 base from V and 0 from J; bases not matched to a gene: 2. The CDR3 loop spans 16 amino acids. The CDR3 region is CASSVQGQGANYGYTF. CDR3 nucleotides: TGTGCCAGCAGCGTACAGGGACAGGGGGCTAACTATGGCTACACCTTC.

The chain couples TRBV6-5 to TRBJ1-5; D possibly corresponds to TRBD1 (5 bases). The germline gives CDR1 MNHEY, CDR2 SVGAGI. The CDR3 totals 15 residues. The V end lost 6 bases, the J end lost 0 bases, and 12 bases lay between the germline ends. Here the CDR3 DNA reads TGTGCCAGCAGCTCCTTGGGGCTTAGCAATCAGCCCCAGCATTTT. Translating gives CASSSLGLSNQPQHF.

This clone is a singleton in its sample. The rearrangement uses TRBV7-2 and TRBJ2-5; D is unresolved. This CDR3 contains 14 residues. V shed 0 bases and J shed 3 bases, with 8 bases lying between them. CDR1 and CDR2 (germline): SGHTA, FQGNSA. CDR3 residues: CASSLASGKETQYF. In DNA, the CDR3 is TGTGCCAGCAGCTTAGCGAGTGGGAAAGAGACCCAGTACTTC.

The V and J genes are TRBV27 and TRBJ2-1; possibly TRBD1 or TRBD2 for D (5 bases each). Deletions cut 0 bases from V and 6 bases from J, with 12 bases between. This CDR3 region has 15 residues. CDR1 and CDR2 from the germline V gene are MNHEY and SMNVEV (reference sequence). The CDR3, as DNA: TGTGCCAGCAGTTTATCGGGACGGTGGGGCAATGAGCAGTTCTTC. Translation: CASSLSGRWGNEQFF.

This chain uses TRBV29-1 with TRBJ1-4; a weak D match, TRBD1 (5 bases). The CDR3 spans 12 residues. Deletions cut 6 bases from V and 7 bases from J, with 12 bases between. Germline V gives CDR1 SQVTM, CDR2 ANQGSEA. The CDR3 loop is CSVGVSGEKLFF. The CDR3 coding sequence is TGCAGCGTAGGGGTTTCGGGTGAAAAACTGTTTTTT.

This clone came up once. This chain joins TRBV3-1 (or the pseudogene TRBV3-2) and TRBJ2-6, with no clear D. The CDR3 covers 15 residues. Trimming shortened V by 4 bases and J by 3 bases, and 10 bases separated the two germline ends. CDR1 is LGHDT, CDR2 YNNKEL, per germline (reference sequence). As DNA, the CDR3 is TGTGCCAGCAGCCTAGTATCAGGTGGGGCCAACGTCCTGACTTTC. This gives the protein CASSLVSGGANVLTF.

The chain uses TRBV7-2 and TRBJ1-1; 8 bases are shared with TRBD1. CDR3 size: 14 residues. Germline V gives CDR1 SGHTA, CDR2 FQGNSA. V gave up 5 bases and J gave up 6 bases; unmatched junction bases: 8. The CDR3 region has the DNA TGTGCCAGCAGCCCATATATACAGGGGGCTGAAGCTTTCTTT. It translates to CASSPYIQGAEAFF.

The chain carries TRBV10-2 and TRBJ1-5; a weak D match, TRBD1 (6 bases). Germline lookup yields CDR1 WSHSY and CDR2 SAAADI. The CDR3 sequence is 15 residues long. V was shortened by 3 bases and J by 7 bases, with 16 bases between the two germline ends. DNA for the CDR3: TGCGCCAGCAGTGAATTCGGACAGAGCCGACAGCCCCAGCATTTT. Translated: CASSEFGQSRQPQHF.

J is TRBJ1-1 and V is TRBV5-5; no clear D gene. Trimming pared 4 bases from V and 0 bases from J, leaving 10 bases between. Germline assignment: CDR1 SGHKS and CDR2 YYEKEE (reference sequence). The CDR3 loop spans 14 amino acids. The CDR3 loop reads CASSPVEVNTEAFF. For the CDR3, the DNA is TGTGCCAGCAGCCCGGTCGAGGTGAACACTGAAGCTTTCTTT. Complete variable domain (other parts from reference TRBV5-5 and TRBJ1-1): DAGVTQSPTHLIKTRGQQVTLRCSPISGHKSVSWYQQVLGQGPQFIFQYYEKEERGRGNFPDRFSARQFPNYSSELNVNALLLGDSALYLCASSPVEVNTEAFFGQGTRLTVV.

V usage is TRBV7-9 and J usage is TRBJ1-5; 10 positions match TRBD1. This CDR3 contains 14 residues. Germline trimming cut 5 bases from V and 10 bases from J; bases unmatched to any gene: 8. Germline CDR1 reads SEHNR; CDR2 reads FQNEAQ (reference sequence). The CDR3, as DNA: TGTGCCAGCAGCCCCGGGACAGGGGTACAACCCCAGCATTTT. Protein product: CASSPGTGVQPQHF.

The chain is built from TRBV29-1 and TRBJ1-1, with 7 positions matching TRBD1. J gave up 5 bases and V 5 bases, and 5 bases lay outside the gene matches. Germline V lookup: CDR1 SQVTM, CDR2 ANQGSEA. CDR3 size: 12 residues. The CDR3 spells CSVRQGGTEAFF. In DNA, the CDR3 is TGCAGCGTTCGACAGGGTGGAACTGAAGCTTTCTTT.

This chain joins TRBV7-9 and TRBJ2-1, with 11 bases identical to TRBD2. The CDR3 sequence is 15 residues long. Germline lookup yields CDR1 SEHNR and CDR2 FQNEAQ (reference sequence). J lost 6 bases, V lost 5 bases, and 6 bases had no gene match. For the CDR3, the DNA is TGTGCCAGCAGCCCCTATAGCGGGAGGGGCAATGAGCAGTTCTTC. Translated, it gives CASSPYSGRGNEQFF.

The rearrangement joins TRBV3-1 (or the pseudogene TRBV3-2) to TRBJ2-1, with D unclear. Germline CDR1 is LGHDT and CDR2 is YNNKEL (reference sequence). Trimming removed 4 bases at V and 4 bases at J, with 8 bases between. This CDR3 region has 13 residues. The CDR3 loop reads CASSLMSYNEQFF. DNA of the CDR3: TGTGCCAGCAGCCTCATGAGTTACAATGAGCAGTTCTTC.

The chain combines TRBV5-5 with TRBJ1-5; D might be TRBD1 (6 bases). V lost 7 bases and J 2 bases, leaving 19 bases between the germline ends. This CDR3 region has 16 residues. Germline CDR1 reads SGHKS; CDR2 reads YYEKEE (reference sequence). As DNA, the CDR3 is TGTGCCAGCCATGCACAGGGTTTTACTGGCAATCAGCCCCAGCATTTT. Residues: CASHAQGFTGNQPQHF.

This chain uses TRBV30 with TRBJ1-5; the D is unclear. Trimming shortened V by 2 bases and J by 2 bases, and 10 bases separated the two germline ends. This CDR3 is 14 amino acids long. Germline loops: CDR1 GTSNPN, CDR2 SVGIG (reference sequence). CDR3 in DNA: TGTGCCTGGAGTACGACGAAAGGCAATCAGCCCCAGCATTTT. Translated: CAWSTTKGNQPQHF.

This chain uses TRBV10-3 with TRBJ1-2; the D is unclear. The CDR3 covers 12 residues. V gave up 2 bases and J gave up 8 bases, with 9 bases separating them. Germline V gene sequence: CDR1 ENHRY, CDR2 SYGVKD. The CDR3 DNA is TGTGCCATCAGTGAGGGTGTTCAGGGCTACACCTTC. This sequence encodes CAISEGVQGYTF.

This chain links TRBV5-5 with TRBJ1-1, with unresolved D. The V end lost 0 bases, the J end lost 1 base, and 13 bases lay between the germline ends. CDR3 length: 16 amino acids. Per germline, CDR1 SGHKS and CDR2 YYEKEE (reference sequence). The CDR3 here is CASSLAVGSSNTEAFF. CDR3 sequence (DNA): TGTGCCAGCAGCTTGGCCGTCGGCAGCTCGAACACTGAAGCTTTCTTT.

As regards this clone: Other nucleotide sequences from this sample produce the same CDR3. V gene TRBV6-5 combines with J gene TRBJ1-1; tentative D call: TRBD1 (5 bases). This CDR3 spans 14 amino acids. Germline CDR1 MNHEY, CDR2 SVGAGI. V was shortened by 0 bases and J by 1 base, with 6 bases between the two germline ends. The CDR3 sequence: CASSYSRGNTEAFF. The DNA for the CDR3 is TGTGCCAGCAGTTACTCGAGGGGGAACACTGAAGCTTTCTTT.

The V call is TRBV5-6, the J call TRBJ2-1; unclear D gene. This CDR3 comprises 12 residues. The germline CDR1 and CDR2 sequences are SGHDT and YYEEEE. V was shortened by 5 bases and J by 5 bases, with 8 bases between the two germline ends. The CDR3 bases are TGTGCCAGCAGTTTAGGACACAATGAGCAGTTCTTC. Protein product: CASSLGHNEQFF.

The chain uses TRBV7-9 and TRBJ2-7; 8 nucleotides align to TRBD2. Germline-derived CDR1 and CDR2 are SEHNR and FQNEAQ (reference sequence). The CDR3 length is 14 residues. V shed 2 bases, J shed 5 bases, and the junction held 5 bases outside the gene matches. The CDR3 loop reads CASSLFGREDEQYF. In nucleotides, the CDR3 is TGTGCCAGCAGCTTATTTGGGCGGGAGGACGAGCAGTACTTC.

This clone appeared once. The chain combines TRBV7-9 with TRBJ2-1, with D perhaps TRBD2 (6 bases). V lost 4 bases and J 12 bases, leaving 22 bases between the germline ends. This CDR3 has 15 residues. Germline V CDR1 and CDR2: SEHNR, FQNEAQ (reference sequence). In DNA form, the CDR3 reads TGTGCCAGCAGCTCTACGGCGGGTCCGGAGGGGTGGCAGTTCTTC. Its translation: CASSSTAGPEGWQFF.

V usage is TRBV11-2 and J usage is TRBJ2-7, with TRBD2 matching over 12 bases. Trimming took 5 bases from V and 12 from J; bases not matched to a gene: 8. The CDR3 loop spans 13 amino acids. Germline CDR1 SGHAT, CDR2 FQNNGV. The CDR3 here is CASSPATSGRMYF. The CDR3 DNA is TGTGCCAGCAGCCCGGCCACTAGCGGGAGGATGTACTTC.

The V and J genes are TRBV4-1 and TRBJ1-1, with a tentative D call TRBD1 (6 bases). The V and J ends lost 2 bases and 5 bases respectively, with 9 bases between them. Germline loops: CDR1 MGHRA, CDR2 YSYEKL. The CDR3 length is 13 residues. The CDR3 sequence: CASSQSQGTEAFF. CDR3 coding DNA: TGCGCCAGCAGCCAAAGTCAGGGGACTGAAGCTTTCTTT.